These 21 T cell receptor beta chains originate from one sample sequenced in a study of cytomegalovirus exposure and HLA in healthy donors. Vbeta (60) and Jbeta (13) primers were used in the PCR. TCRdb's table, derived via immunoSEQ multiplex PCR, lists solely in-frame clones and lacks some. The data show a few hundred thousand clones, over 75% seen once. Sequencing was performed on PBMCs. These receptor sequences come from a girl aged 2-10 years in good health and CMV-seronegative.

V gene TRBV9 combines with J gene TRBJ1-1, with TRBD1 matching over 7 bases. The CDR3 sequence is 16 residues long. J gave up 5 bases and V 0 bases, and 10 bases lay outside the gene matches. Germline V gene lookup returns CDR1 SGDLS and CDR2 YYNGEE. The CDR3 sequence is CASSVGAGTGETEAFF. Here the CDR3 DNA reads TGTGCCAGCAGCGTAGGGGCCGGTACAGGGGAGACTGAAGCTTTCTTT.

V and J are TRBV7-9 and TRBJ2-3; 7 bases fit TRBD1. There are 13 residues in the CDR3. The junction had 5 bases not matched to a gene; V was cut back by 5 bases and J by 6 bases. Germline V gene data show CDR1 as SEHNR and CDR2 as FQNEAQ (reference sequence). This CDR3 is CASSTDRVDTQYF. CDR3 in DNA: TGTGCCAGCAGCACTGACAGGGTGGATACGCAGTATTTT.

The rearrangement links TRBV9 to TRBJ1-6, with TRBD1 as a possible D gene (5 bases). This CDR3 has 18 amino acids. Per germline, CDR1 SGDLS and CDR2 YYNGEE. Trimming removed 2 bases from V and 0 bases from J, with 15 bases in between. The CDR3: CASSVTGTTSSYNSPLHF. The CDR3 region has the DNA TGTGCCAGCAGCGTTACCGGGACTACGAGCTCCTATAATTCACCCCTCCACTTT.

V usage is TRBV5-6 and J usage is TRBJ2-1; 10 bases are a match to TRBD2. J gave up 10 bases and V 4 bases, and 8 bases lay outside the gene matches. The CDR3 loop spans 14 amino acids. Per germline, CDR1 SGHDT and CDR2 YYEEEE. The chain's CDR3 is CASSPPTSGLEQFF. The CDR3 DNA is TGTGCCAGCAGCCCTCCGACTAGCGGGCTAGAGCAGTTCTTC.

The chain is built from TRBV10-3 and TRBJ1-1; 10 bases match TRBD1. CDR1 is ENHRY, CDR2 SYGVKD, per germline. After removal of 7 bases from V and 0 bases from J, the junction contained 20 bases not matched to a gene. This CDR3 contains 20 residues. The CDR3 DNA reads as TGTGCCATCAAAAAGGGGACAGGGGCGTTCGATGCAATGATGAACACTGAAGCTTTCTTT. This encodes CAIKKGTGAFDAMMNTEAFF.

The V gene is TRBV5-4, the J gene TRBJ2-1; TRBD2 agrees at 8 bases. Looked up from germline, CDR1 is SGHNT and CDR2 is YYREEE (reference sequence). V shed 2 bases and J 9 bases; nucleotides not matched to a gene: 1. The CDR3 runs to 12 residues. CDR3: CASSLSGGEQFF. The CDR3 DNA is TGTGCCAGCAGCTTAAGCGGGGGTGAGCAGTTCTTC.

This sequence joins TRBV6-1 and TRBJ1-1; D possibly corresponds to TRBD1 (5 bases). Deletions cut 3 bases from V and 11 bases from J, with 19 bases between. CDR3 length equals 14 residues. The germline V gene encodes CDR1 MNHNS and CDR2 SASEGT. The CDR3 nucleotides are TGTGCCAGCAGTGACGGCAGGGAGGGGATCTCGGCTTTCTTT. Encoded protein: CASSDGREGISAFF.

This rearrangement joins TRBV5-6 to TRBJ1-1, with D perhaps TRBD1 (5 bases). V was cut by 1 base and J by 4 bases, with 11 bases left in between. Germline CDR1 SGHDT, CDR2 YYEEEE. The CDR3 spans 14 residues. The CDR3 loop reads CASSLTGVGTEAFF. The CDR3 DNA reads as TGTGCCAGCAGCTTGACAGGAGTGGGCACTGAAGCTTTCTTT.

This clone was counted a few times. The rearrangement uses TRBV25-1 and TRBJ1-4; 7 bases align to TRBD1. With V trimmed by 2 bases and J by 5 bases, 5 bases remained unmatched. This CDR3 comprises 15 residues. Per the germline V gene, CDR1 is MGHDK and CDR2 is SYGVNS. In DNA, the CDR3 is TGTGCCAGCAGTGAACAGGACAGGCGGAATGAAAAACTGTTTTTT. Translation: CASSEQDRRNEKLFF.

The chain couples TRBV29-1 to TRBJ1-1; D ambiguous. This CDR3 has 12 amino acids. Germline loops: CDR1 SQVTM, CDR2 ANQGSEA. V gave up 2 bases and J gave up 6 bases, with 10 bases separating them. CDR3 DNA sequence: TGCAGCGTTGAAATGGCTTCTCCTGAAGCTTTCTTT. Amino acids: CSVEMASPEAFF. The complete variable domain, with remaining parts taken from reference TRBV29-1 and TRBJ1-1, reads SAVISQKPSRDICQRGTSLTIQCQVDSQVTMMFWYRQQPGQSLTLIATANQGSEATYESGFVIDKFPISRPNLTFSTLTVSNMSPEDSSIYLCSVEMASPEAFFGQGTRLTVV.

This sequence joins TRBV25-1 and TRBJ2-7; 9 bases are shared with TRBD2. V dropped 2 bases and J dropped 8; count of bases not matched to a gene: 4. Germline V CDR1 and CDR2: MGHDK, SYGVNS. This CDR3 spans 13 amino acids. The CDR3 loop reads CASSEAGGPQQYF. The CDR3 nucleotides read TGTGCCAGCAGTGAAGCGGGAGGGCCCCAGCAGTACTTC.

The V gene is TRBV2, the J gene TRBJ2-7; the D gene is possibly TRBD1 (5 bases). CDR3 length: 12 residues. Trimming removed 10 bases at V and 6 bases at J, with 16 bases between. Germline loops: CDR1 SNHLY, CDR2 FYNNEI. The CDR3 spells CATRGPGSEQYF. The CDR3 bases are TGTGCCACCCGAGGACCAGGGTCCGAGCAGTACTTC.

J is TRBJ2-6 and V is TRBV6-1, with 7 bases lining up with TRBD1. Germline V lookup: CDR1 MNHNS, CDR2 SASEGT. V was pared by 7 bases and J by 1 base, with 4 bases of the junction left unmatched. This CDR3 has 15 residues. The CDR3 DNA is TGTGCCAGCAATTGGGACAGTTCTGGGGCCAACGTCCTGACTTTC. Translated, it gives CASNWDSSGANVLTF.

The chain recombines TRBV2 with TRBJ1-4, with 7 nucleotides matching TRBD1. This CDR3 is built from 15 residues. Germline loops: CDR1 SNHLY, CDR2 FYNNEI. V was pared by 4 bases and J by 8 bases, with 10 bases of the junction left unmatched. CDR3: CASSAYQGVGEKLFF. The CDR3 DNA sequence: TGTGCCAGCAGTGCATATCAGGGGGTTGGAGAAAAACTGTTTTTT.

This clone was seen only once. The rearrangement joins TRBV27 to TRBJ2-7; D gene ambiguous. V lost 5 bases to trimming and J lost 3 bases, with 11 bases between them. This CDR3 has 13 amino acids. Germline V gene lookup returns CDR1 MNHEY and CDR2 SMNVEV (reference sequence). CDR3: CASSPISVYEQYF. CDR3 nucleotides: TGTGCCAGCAGTCCGATCAGCGTCTACGAGCAGTACTTC.

In this sample, this clone turned up a few times. The chain links TRBV11-2 to TRBJ2-3, with 10 bases matching TRBD2. The CDR3 loop spans 18 amino acids. Germline values: CDR1 SGHAT, CDR2 FQNNGV. Losses at the gene ends were 1 base for V and 3 bases for J; bases not matched to a gene: 10. CDR3 DNA: TGTGCCAGCAGCTTAGGGGCTCTAGCGGGAGTGGTGACAGATACGCAGTATTTT. It specifies CASSLGALAGVVTDTQYF.

The chain recombines TRBV6-5 with TRBJ2-7; 7 nucleotides align to TRBD2. Germline loops: CDR1 MNHEY, CDR2 SVGAGI. The CDR3 loop spans 14 amino acids. The J segment lost 3 bases and the V segment lost 4 bases, leaving 6 bases of the junction unmatched. The CDR3 coding sequence is TGTGCCAGCAGTTTGACTAGCAGGAGCTACGAGCAGTACTTC. It translates to CASSLTSRSYEQYF.

In DNA, the CDR3 is TGTGCCAGCCACAGAAAAAGCTACAATGAGCAGTTCTTC. Its translation is CASHRKSYNEQFF. This chain joins TRBV5-6 and TRBJ2-1; D gene uncertain. The CDR3 is 13 amino acids. The V gene's germline CDR1 is SGHDT and CDR2 YYEEEE. V lost 7 bases, J lost 3 bases, and 11 bases lay in between.

CDR3 loop: CASSSRDRGDEQYF. The CDR3 nucleotides are TGCGCCAGCAGCTCCCGGGACAGGGGTGACGAGCAGTACTTC. The chain carries TRBV5-1 and TRBJ2-7; 10 nucleotides align to TRBD1. CDR3 length: 14 residues. Per the germline V gene, CDR1 is SGHRS and CDR2 is YFSETQ. The trim removed 3 bases at V and 5 bases at J, leaving 5 bases unmatched.

The chain is built from TRBV6-5 and TRBJ1-2; TRBD1 matches 7 bases. The V gene's germline CDR1 is MNHEY and CDR2 SVGAGI. Losses at the gene ends were 6 bases for V and 4 bases for J; bases not matched to a gene: 11. The CDR3 covers 15 residues. The CDR3 is CASRNRDRILYGYTF. For the CDR3, the DNA is TGTGCCAGCAGAAATAGGGACAGAATCCTCTATGGCTACACCTTC.

In its sample, this clone was seen once. This rearrangement joins TRBV27 to TRBJ1-5, with no clear D. The CDR3 totals 14 residues. CDR1 MNHEY and CDR2 SMNVEV come from the germline V gene (reference sequence). Trimming pared 2 bases from V and 5 bases from J, leaving 10 bases between. In DNA form, the CDR3 reads TGTGCCAGCAGTTTAACCGGGGTTTATCAGCCCCAGCATTTT. Encoded protein: CASSLTGVYQPQHF.